The 10 T cell receptor beta chains presented below share a single source sample, sequenced in a study of radiation and T cells in renal cell carcinoma. Produced via immunoSEQ multiplex PCR; TCRdb's table is partial and in-frame only. The sample gives some 150,000 clones, less than 85% of which show up once; approximately 24% is in the top ten. Specified time point: baseline pretreatment blood. Treatment here: 15 Gy SBRT to primary tumor, nephrectomy 4 weeks later. Specimen: blood, collected from a patient whose treatment included radiotherapy and nephrectomy. These receptors originate from a woman in her forties or fifties with renal cell carcinoma.

This clone was seen once. This chain uses TRBV5-5 with TRBJ2-2; 8 bases are a match to TRBD1. Trimming removed 2 bases from V and 0 bases from J; junction bases left unmatched: 9. The germline gives CDR1 SGHKS, CDR2 YYEKEE (reference sequence). The CDR3 is 18 amino acids. The CDR3 spells CASSFRVYRGANTGELFF. CDR3 coding DNA: TGTGCCAGCAGCTTTCGGGTTTACAGGGGGGCGAACACCGGGGAGCTGTTTTTT.

The V gene is TRBV23-1, the J gene TRBJ2-5; tentatively, D is TRBD1 (6 bases). TRBV23-1 is an ORF; its function is uncertain. The length of the CDR3 is 14 residues. The V end lost 0 bases, the J end lost 4 bases, and 9 bases lay between the germline ends. The CDR3 loop is CASSQSIGGETQYF. CDR3 in DNA: TGCGCCAGCAGTCAATCTATAGGGGGAGAGACCCAGTACTTC.

The chain is built from TRBV5-6 and TRBJ2-7, with D perhaps TRBD1 (6 bases). Germline loops: CDR1 SGHDT, CDR2 YYEEEE. V was shortened by 0 bases and J by 4 bases, with 8 bases between the two germline ends. The CDR3 has 13 amino acids. Here the CDR3 DNA reads TGTGCCAGCAGCTTGGACAGGGCTTACGAGCAGTACTTC. Its protein product is CASSLDRAYEQYF.

The V call is TRBV28, the J call TRBJ2-1; 8 bases fit TRBD2. CDR1 is MDHEN and CDR2 is SYDVKM in the germline V gene. CDR3 length: 15 amino acids. J gave up 2 bases and V 7 bases, and 7 bases lay outside the gene matches. CDR3 DNA: TGTGCCAGCAACATCCCGGGGGGGACCTACAATGAGCAGTTCTTC. This translates into CASNIPGGTYNEQFF. The full variable domain, with the rest looked up from reference TRBV28 and TRBJ2-1, is DVKVTQSSRYLVKRTGEKVFLECVQDMDHENMFWYRQDPGLGLRLIYFSYDVKMKEKGDIPEGYSVSREKKERFSLILESASTNQTSMYLCASNIPGGTYNEQFFGPGTRLTVL.

CDR3 loop: CASSSTQATNEKLFF. The CDR3 nucleotides are TGCGCCAGCAGCTCCACACAGGCAACTAATGAAAAACTGTTTTTT. V is TRBV5-1 and J is TRBJ1-4; D might be TRBD1 (5 bases). CDR3 length: 15 residues. Trimming left V 3 bases short and J 0 bases short, with 9 bases between. Germline assignment: CDR1 SGHRS and CDR2 YFSETQ.

J is TRBJ1-4 and V is TRBV4-1, with no clear D. The V gene's germline CDR1 is MGHRA and CDR2 YSYEKL. The ends were cut back, 1 base at V and 4 bases at J, with 7 bases in the middle. The CDR3 contains 14 residues. For the CDR3, the DNA is TGCGCCAGCAGCCAAGGGGAGCGTAATGAAAAACTGTTTTTT. Its translation: CASSQGERNEKLFF.

The chain recombines TRBV5-1 with TRBJ2-7; perhaps TRBD1 as D (5 bases). Looked up from germline, CDR1 is SGHRS and CDR2 is YFSETQ. This CDR3 is built from 15 residues. Trimming took 3 bases from V and 6 from J, leaving 19 bases between them. The CDR3 here is CASSSIGQGAAEQYF. CDR3 coding DNA: TGCGCCAGCAGCTCGATAGGGCAGGGTGCAGCCGAGCAGTACTTC. The full variable domain, its missing parts supplied by reference TRBV5-1 and TRBJ2-7, is KAGVTQTPRYLIKTRGQQVTLSCSPISGHRSVSWYQQTPGQGLQFLFEYFSETQRNKGNFPGRFSGRQFSNSRSEMNVSTLELGDSALYLCASSSIGQGAAEQYFGPGTRLTVT.

The chain links TRBV6-4 to TRBJ1-2, with 8 bases lining up with TRBD1. The V and J ends lost 0 bases and 4 bases, in that order; junction bases with no gene match: 1. Looked up from germline, CDR1 is MRHNA and CDR2 is SNTAGT. The CDR3 is 14 residues long. The CDR3 nucleotides read TGTGCCAGCAGTGACTCCGGGACAGGCTATGGCTACACCTTC. It translates to CASSDSGTGYGYTF.

The chain has TRBV7-2 and TRBJ2-4; D is unresolved. This CDR3 is built from 15 residues. V was trimmed by 0 bases and J by 5 bases, leaving 11 bases between them. Germline CDR1 is SGHTA and CDR2 is FQGNSA. DNA for the CDR3: TGTGCCAGCAGCTTAGCGCCGAGTCTCCAAAACATTCAGTACTTC. This encodes CASSLAPSLQNIQYF.

This clone appeared a few times. This sequence joins TRBV6-4 and TRBJ2-2; no firm D call. Trimming removed 0 bases at V and 1 base at J, with 6 bases between. CDR3 size: 15 residues. Germline V gives CDR1 MRHNA, CDR2 SNTAGT. CDR3 loop: CASSDSIKNTGELFF. Written as DNA, the CDR3 is TGTGCCAGCAGTGACTCGATAAAGAACACCGGGGAGCTGTTTTTT.